This T cell receptor (beta chain) comes out of a study of glioma-infiltrating T cells after dendritic cell vaccination. Whole-study results and caveats: Only a small number of patients had complete blood and tumor samples.

Of note for this clone: Its antigen is unknown.

TCRB CDR3 was amplified from 2 ug genomic DNA or less. Using immunoSEQ multiplex PCR, the repertoire was profiled, and TCRdb retains in-frame clones only, with some absent. The profile shows around 89,000 clones, approximately 90% of them singletons. This receptor was taken from a human donor with glioblastoma. Source: blood, taken before dendritic cell vaccination.

The CDR3 sequence: CASSVRRGSVEFF. In nucleotides, the CDR3 is TGTGCCAGCAGTGTACGGCGAGGGAGTGTGGAGTTCTTC. The chain employs TRBV27 and TRBJ2-1; a possible D gene is TRBD2 (5 bases). The length of the CDR3 is 13 residues. The V end lost 5 bases, the J end lost 14 bases, and 19 bases lay between the germline ends. Germline assignment: CDR1 MNHEY and CDR2 SMNVEV (reference sequence).